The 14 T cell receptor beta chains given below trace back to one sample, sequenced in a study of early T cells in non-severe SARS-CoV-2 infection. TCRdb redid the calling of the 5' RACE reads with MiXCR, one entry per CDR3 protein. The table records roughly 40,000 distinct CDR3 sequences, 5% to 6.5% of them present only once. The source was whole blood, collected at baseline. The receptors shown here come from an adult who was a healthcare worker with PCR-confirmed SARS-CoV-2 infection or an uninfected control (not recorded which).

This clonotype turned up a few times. The CDR3 region is CSVSGAQETQYF. For the CDR3, the DNA is TGCAGCGTGAGCGGGGCCCAAGAGACCCAGTACTTC. The gene calls are TRBV29-1 and TRBJ2-5; 7 bases line up with TRBD2. Germline CDR1 and CDR2: SQVTM and ANQGSEA. Trimming removed 6 bases from V and 1 base from J; junction bases left unmatched: 2. The CDR3 is 12 residues long.

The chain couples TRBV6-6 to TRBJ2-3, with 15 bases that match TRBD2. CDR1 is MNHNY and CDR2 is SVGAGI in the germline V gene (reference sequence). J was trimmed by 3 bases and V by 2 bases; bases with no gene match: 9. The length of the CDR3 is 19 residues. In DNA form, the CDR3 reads TGTGCCAGCAGTTACCACGGGACTAGCGGGGGGCCGGAGACAGATACGCAGTATTTT. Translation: CASSYHGTSGGPETDTQYF.

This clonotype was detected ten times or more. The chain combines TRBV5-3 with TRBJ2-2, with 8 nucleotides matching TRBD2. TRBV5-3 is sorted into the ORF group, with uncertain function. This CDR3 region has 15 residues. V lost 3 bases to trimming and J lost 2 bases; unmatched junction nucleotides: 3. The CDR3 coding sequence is TGTGCCAGAAGCTCGCTAGCGGGCAACACCGGGGAGCTGTTTTTT. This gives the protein CARSSLAGNTGELFF.

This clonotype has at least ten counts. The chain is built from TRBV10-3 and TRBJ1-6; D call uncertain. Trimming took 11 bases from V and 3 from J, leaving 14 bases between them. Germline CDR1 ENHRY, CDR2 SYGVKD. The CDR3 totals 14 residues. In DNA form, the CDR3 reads TGTGCCTCCAGCCATACGGACTATAATTCACCCCTCCACTTT. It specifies CASSHTDYNSPLHF.

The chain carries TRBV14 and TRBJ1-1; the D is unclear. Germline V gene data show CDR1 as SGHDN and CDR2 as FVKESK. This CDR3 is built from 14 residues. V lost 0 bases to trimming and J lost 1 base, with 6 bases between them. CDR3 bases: TGTGCCAGCAGCCAAGAGAGGCCGAACACTGAAGCTTTCTTT. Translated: CASSQERPNTEAFF.

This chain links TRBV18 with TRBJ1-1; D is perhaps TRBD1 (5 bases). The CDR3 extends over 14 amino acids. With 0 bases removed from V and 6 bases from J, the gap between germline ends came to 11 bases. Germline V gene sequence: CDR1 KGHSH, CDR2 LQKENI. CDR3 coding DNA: TGTGCCAGCTCACCACCGTTTCTCAGGGCTGAAGCTTTCTTT. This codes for CASSPPFLRAEAFF.

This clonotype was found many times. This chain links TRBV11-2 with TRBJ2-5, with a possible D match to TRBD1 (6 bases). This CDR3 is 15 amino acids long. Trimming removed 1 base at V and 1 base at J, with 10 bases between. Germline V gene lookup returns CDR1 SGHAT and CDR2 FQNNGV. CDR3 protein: CASSLAGATQETQYF. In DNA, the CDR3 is TGTGCCAGCAGCTTAGCAGGGGCAACCCAAGAGACCCAGTACTTC.

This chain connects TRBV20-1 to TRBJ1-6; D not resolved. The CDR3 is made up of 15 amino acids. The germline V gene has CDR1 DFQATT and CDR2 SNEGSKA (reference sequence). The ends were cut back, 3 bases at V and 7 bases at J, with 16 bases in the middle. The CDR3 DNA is TGCAGTGCTAGTTTGGCGTCAGGTCCCAATTCACCCCTCCACTTT. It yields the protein CSASLASGPNSPLHF.

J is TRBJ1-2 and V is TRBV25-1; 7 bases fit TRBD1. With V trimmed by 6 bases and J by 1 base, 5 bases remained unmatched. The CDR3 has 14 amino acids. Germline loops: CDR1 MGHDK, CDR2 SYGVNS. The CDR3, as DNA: TGTGCCAGCAGCACTACAGGGGTTAACTATGGCTACACCTTC. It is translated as CASSTTGVNYGYTF.

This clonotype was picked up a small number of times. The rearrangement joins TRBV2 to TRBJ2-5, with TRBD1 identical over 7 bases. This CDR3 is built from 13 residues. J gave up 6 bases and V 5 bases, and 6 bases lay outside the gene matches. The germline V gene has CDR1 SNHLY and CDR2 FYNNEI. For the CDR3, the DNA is TGTGCCAGCAGTACTCAACAGGGGCAGACCCAGTACTTC. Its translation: CASSTQQGQTQYF.

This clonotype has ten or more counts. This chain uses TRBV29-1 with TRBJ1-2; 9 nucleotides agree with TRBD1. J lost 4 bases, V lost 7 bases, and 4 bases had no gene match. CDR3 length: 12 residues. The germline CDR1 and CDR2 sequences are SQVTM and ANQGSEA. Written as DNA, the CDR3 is TGCAGCGGTGGACAGGGGAGCTATGGCTACACCTTC. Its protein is CSGGQGSYGYTF.

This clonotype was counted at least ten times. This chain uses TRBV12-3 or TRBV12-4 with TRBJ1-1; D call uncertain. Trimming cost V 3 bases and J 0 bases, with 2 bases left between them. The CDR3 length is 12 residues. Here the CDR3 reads CASSFMNTEAFF. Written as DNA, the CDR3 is TGTGCCAGCAGTTTTATGAACACTGAAGCTTTCTTT.

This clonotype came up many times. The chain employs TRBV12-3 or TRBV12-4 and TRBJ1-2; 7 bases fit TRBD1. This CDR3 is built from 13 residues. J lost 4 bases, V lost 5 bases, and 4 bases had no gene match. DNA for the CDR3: TGTGCCAGCAGTATCGCAGGGGGCTATGGCTACACCTTC. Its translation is CASSIAGGYGYTF.

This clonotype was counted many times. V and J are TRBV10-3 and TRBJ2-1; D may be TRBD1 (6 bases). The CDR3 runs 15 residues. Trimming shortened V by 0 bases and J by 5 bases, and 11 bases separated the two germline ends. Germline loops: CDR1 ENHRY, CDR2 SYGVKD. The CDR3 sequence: CAISESQGTNNEQFF. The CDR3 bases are TGTGCCATCAGTGAGTCTCAGGGGACGAACAATGAGCAGTTCTTC.